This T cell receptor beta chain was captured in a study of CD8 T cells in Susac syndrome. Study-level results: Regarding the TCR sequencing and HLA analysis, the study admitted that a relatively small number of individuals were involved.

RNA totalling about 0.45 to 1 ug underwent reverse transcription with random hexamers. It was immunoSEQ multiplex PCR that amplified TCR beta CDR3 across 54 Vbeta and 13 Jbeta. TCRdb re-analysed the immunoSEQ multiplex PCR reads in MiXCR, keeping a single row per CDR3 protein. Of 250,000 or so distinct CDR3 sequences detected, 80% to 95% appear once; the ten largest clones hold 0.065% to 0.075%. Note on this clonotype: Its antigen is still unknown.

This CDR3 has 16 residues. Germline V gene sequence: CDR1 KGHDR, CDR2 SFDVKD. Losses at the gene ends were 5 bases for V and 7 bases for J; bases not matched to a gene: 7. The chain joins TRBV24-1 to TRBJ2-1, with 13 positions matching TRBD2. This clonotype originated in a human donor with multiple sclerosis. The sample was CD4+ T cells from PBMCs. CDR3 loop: CATSGTSGSSGNEQFF. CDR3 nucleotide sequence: TGTGCCACCAGTGGGACTAGCGGGAGTTCTGGGAATGAGCAGTTCTTC.